The 19 T cell receptor beta chains presented below share a single source sample, sequenced in a study of cytomegalovirus exposure and HLA in healthy donors. Both 60 Vbeta primers and 13 Jbeta primers went into the PCR. Profiled with immunoSEQ multiplex PCR; TCRdb holds only in-frame clones, not every one. The sample contains about 150,000 clones, 64% of which appear only once. Sequenced: PBMCs. The receptors were gathered from a woman younger than 45 in good health and CMV-seropositive.

The chain combines TRBV18 with TRBJ2-5; possible D gene TRBD2, 5 bases. Looked up from germline, CDR1 is KGHSH and CDR2 is LQKENI. The CDR3 totals 15 residues. Trimming removed 2 bases from V and 8 bases from J, with 18 bases in between. The CDR3 spells CASSPVWQEATTQYF. CDR3 coding DNA: TGTGCCAGCTCACCAGTTTGGCAGGAGGCCACAACCCAGTACTTC. Drawing the rest from reference TRBV18 and TRBJ2-5, the complete variable domain is NAGVMQNPRHLVRRRGQEARLRCSPMKGHSHVYWYRQLPEEGLKFMVYLQKENIIDESGMPKERFSAEFPKEGPSILRIQQVVRGDSAAYFCASSPVWQEATTQYFGPGTRLLVL.

This chain joins TRBV2 and TRBJ1-2, with 8 positions matching TRBD1. The CDR3 is made up of 14 amino acids. CDR1 is SNHLY and CDR2 is FYNNEI in the germline V gene. Unmatched junction bases numbered 7, after V lost 2 bases and J lost 8 bases. CDR3 nucleotides: TGTGCCAGCAGTGAAACAGGGGGATTGGAGGGCTACACCTTC. Protein sequence: CASSETGGLEGYTF.

The genes are TRBV2 and TRBJ1-1; 8 bases line up with TRBD1. The germline CDR1 and CDR2 sequences are SNHLY and FYNNEI. This CDR3 is built from 14 residues. V was clipped by 1 base and J by 11 bases; unmatched bases: 9. The DNA for the CDR3 is TGTGCCAGCAGTGAAGAGGCAGGGGGCGGGAACGCTTTCTTT. This codes for CASSEEAGGGNAFF.

Comments on this clone: The same CDR3 also results from other DNA sequences found in this sample. This chain joins TRBV7-9 and TRBJ1-1; D perhaps matches TRBD1 (6 bases). The germline V and J ends were trimmed by 1 base and 5 bases, with 8 bases remaining between them. The CDR3 covers 13 residues. Germline values: CDR1 SEHNR, CDR2 FQNEAQ (reference sequence). CDR3 nucleotide sequence: TGTGCCAGCAGCTTAGGCCAGGGGACTGAAGCTTTCTTT. Translation gives CASSLGQGTEAFF.

This clone turned up a few times. The chain links TRBV19 to TRBJ2-6, with 8 bases fitting TRBD2. CDR3 length: 19 amino acids. Germline V gene sequence: CDR1 LNHDA, CDR2 SQIVND (reference sequence). After removal of 1 base from V and 0 bases from J, the junction contained 8 bases not matched to a gene. Here the CDR3 DNA reads TGTGCCAGTAGTATAGTTGCGGGAGGAGCTGTCTCTGGGGCCAACGTCCTGACTTTC. This translates into CASSIVAGGAVSGANVLTF.

This clone was counted a few times. The chain couples TRBV5-1 to TRBJ2-3; the match to TRBD2 covers 7 bases. Per the germline V gene, CDR1 is SGHRS and CDR2 is YFSETQ. With 4 bases clipped from V and 3 bases from J, the junction kept 11 bases outside the gene matches. This CDR3 comprises 16 residues. CDR3 residues: CASSLRASGGTDTQYF. The CDR3 DNA reads TGCGCCAGCAGCCTACGGGCTAGCGGCGGGACAGATACGCAGTATTTT.

This sequence joins TRBV25-1 and TRBJ2-2, with D maybe TRBD2 (5 bases). The CDR3 contains 15 residues. V was cut by 5 bases and J by 2 bases, with 12 bases left in between. Germline values: CDR1 MGHDK, CDR2 SYGVNS. DNA of the CDR3: TGTGCCAGCAGTCCCATGGGGAGAAACACCGGGGAGCTGTTTTTT. It encodes CASSPMGRNTGELFF.

The genes are TRBV7-3 and TRBJ1-1, with a tentative D call TRBD1 (6 bases). V shed 2 bases and J shed 7 bases, with 11 bases lying between them. Germline values: CDR1 SGHTA, CDR2 FQGTGA. The CDR3 contains 13 residues. This chain's CDR3 is CASSLGGGLEAFF. The CDR3 bases are TGTGCCAGCAGCTTAGGGGGGGGGCTTGAAGCTTTCTTT.

This clone was detected once. The chain employs TRBV5-1 and TRBJ2-1, with D possibly TRBD2 on 6 matching bases. Germline lookup yields CDR1 SGHRS and CDR2 YFSETQ. The CDR3 covers 14 residues. With 5 bases removed from V and 3 bases from J, the gap between germline ends came to 12 bases. The CDR3 coding sequence is TGCGCCAGCAGTGGAGGGGACGGCTACAATGAGCAGTTCTTC. This sequence encodes CASSGGDGYNEQFF.

This chain links TRBV11-2 with TRBJ1-5, with TRBD1 matching over 10 bases. The J segment lost 7 bases and the V segment lost 2 bases, leaving 5 bases of the junction unmatched. The germline CDR1 and CDR2 sequences are SGHAT and FQNNGV. This CDR3 comprises 15 residues. CDR3 sequence reads: CASSLSPDRGQPQHF. The CDR3 DNA sequence: TGTGCCAGCAGCTTAAGTCCGGACAGGGGGCAGCCCCAGCATTTT.

The rearrangement joins TRBV6-5 to TRBJ1-2; D is perhaps TRBD1 (6 bases). V shed 2 bases and J shed 8 bases, with 18 bases lying between them. There are 15 residues in the CDR3. Germline V lookup: CDR1 MNHEY, CDR2 SVGAGI. CDR3 residues: CASSYDRTALGGYTF. Written as DNA, the CDR3 is TGTGCCAGCAGTTACGACAGGACCGCTCTAGGAGGCTACACCTTC.

The rearrangement uses TRBV5-4 and TRBJ1-2; D ambiguous. The CDR3 spans 12 residues. Trimming took off 4 bases at V and 5 bases at J, with 9 bases between the two ends. Germline assignment: CDR1 SGHNT and CDR2 YYREEE (reference sequence). The CDR3 DNA reads as TGTGCCAGCAGCACCCGGGATTATGGCTACACCTTC. This sequence encodes CASSTRDYGYTF. Drawing the rest from reference TRBV5-4 and TRBJ1-2, the complete variable domain is ETGVTQSPTHLIKTRGQQVTLRCSSQSGHNTVSWYQQALGQGPQFIFQYYREEENGRGNFPPRFSGLQFPNYSSELNVNALELDDSALYLCASSTRDYGYTFGSGTRLTVV.

This clone appeared many times. CDR3 residues: CALWTGGKDYGYTF. DNA for the CDR3: TGTGCCCTGTGGACAGGGGGGAAGGACTATGGCTACACCTTC. The V call is TRBV30, the J call TRBJ1-2; 10 positions agree with TRBD1. Germline lookup yields CDR1 GTSNPN and CDR2 SVGIG (reference sequence). Trimming cost V 8 bases and J 3 bases; bases outside gene matches: 9. This CDR3 has 14 residues. The whole variable domain, filled in from reference TRBV30 and TRBJ1-2, reads SQTIHQWPATLVQPVGSPLSLECTVEGTSNPNLYWYRQAAGRGLQLLFYSVGIGQISSEVPQNLSASRPQDRQFILSSKKLLLSDSGFYLCALWTGGKDYGYTFGSGTRLTVV.

The chain has TRBV28 and TRBJ2-7; TRBD2 is a possible D gene (6 bases). Germline V CDR1 and CDR2: MDHEN, SYDVKM. CDR3 size: 15 residues. Trimming stripped 7 bases from V and 4 bases from J, with 20 bases between. The CDR3 sequence: CASNRASERSYEQYF. The CDR3 coding sequence is TGTGCCAGCAACCGGGCTAGCGAGAGAAGTTACGAGCAGTACTTC.

V is TRBV7-2 and J is TRBJ1-2; D not certain. Trimming stripped 1 base from V and 1 base from J, with 7 bases between. The CDR3 covers 14 residues. CDR1 is SGHTA and CDR2 is FQGNSA in the germline V gene. The CDR3 reads CASSLVPGNYGYTF. Here the CDR3 DNA reads TGTGCCAGCAGCTTAGTTCCGGGTAACTATGGCTACACCTTC. Full variable domain (outside the CDR3, taken from reference TRBV7-2 and TRBJ1-2): GAGVSQSPSNKVTEKGKDVELRCDPISGHTALYWYRQSLGQGLEFLIYFQGNSAPDKSGLPSDRFSAERTGGSVSTLTIQRTQQEDSAVYLCASSLVPGNYGYTFGSGTRLTVV.

This chain connects TRBV4-1 to TRBJ1-1; D is ambiguous. The CDR3 extends over 14 amino acids. V was clipped by 4 bases and J by 1 base, with 10 bases between them. Germline V gene data show CDR1 as MGHRA and CDR2 as YSYEKL. The CDR3 sequence: CASSLLIRNTEAFF. The CDR3 coding sequence is TGCGCCAGCAGCCTCCTTATTAGGAACACTGAAGCTTTCTTT.

There are a few counts of this clone. The chain joins TRBV30 to TRBJ2-3; 13 nucleotides line up with TRBD2. The germline CDR1 and CDR2 sequences are GTSNPN and SVGIG (reference sequence). Trimming removed 4 bases from V and 7 bases from J; junction bases left unmatched: 14. The CDR3 totals 17 residues. CDR3 nucleotide sequence: TGTGCCTGGACCCTTATGCGGACTAGCGGGGGTCGGAATACGCAGTATTTT. It is translated as CAWTLMRTSGGRNTQYF.

The chain joins TRBV19 to TRBJ2-7, with 9 bases matching TRBD2. The CDR3 spans 14 residues. V shed 1 base and J 2 bases; nucleotides not matched to a gene: 0. CDR1 is LNHDA, CDR2 SQIVND, per germline (reference sequence). The CDR3 DNA follows: TGTGCCAGTAGTATAGCTAGCGGGACCTACGAGCAGTACTTC. Amino acids: CASSIASGTYEQYF.

The V gene is TRBV11-2, the J gene TRBJ1-4; D is unclear. V was shortened by 4 bases and J by 0 bases, with 12 bases between the two germline ends. CDR1 and CDR2 from the germline V gene are SGHAT and FQNNGV. CDR3 length equals 16 residues. Written as DNA, the CDR3 is TGTGCCAGCAGCTGGACTCAGTACGCAACTAATGAAAAACTGTTTTTT. This codes for CASSWTQYATNEKLFF.